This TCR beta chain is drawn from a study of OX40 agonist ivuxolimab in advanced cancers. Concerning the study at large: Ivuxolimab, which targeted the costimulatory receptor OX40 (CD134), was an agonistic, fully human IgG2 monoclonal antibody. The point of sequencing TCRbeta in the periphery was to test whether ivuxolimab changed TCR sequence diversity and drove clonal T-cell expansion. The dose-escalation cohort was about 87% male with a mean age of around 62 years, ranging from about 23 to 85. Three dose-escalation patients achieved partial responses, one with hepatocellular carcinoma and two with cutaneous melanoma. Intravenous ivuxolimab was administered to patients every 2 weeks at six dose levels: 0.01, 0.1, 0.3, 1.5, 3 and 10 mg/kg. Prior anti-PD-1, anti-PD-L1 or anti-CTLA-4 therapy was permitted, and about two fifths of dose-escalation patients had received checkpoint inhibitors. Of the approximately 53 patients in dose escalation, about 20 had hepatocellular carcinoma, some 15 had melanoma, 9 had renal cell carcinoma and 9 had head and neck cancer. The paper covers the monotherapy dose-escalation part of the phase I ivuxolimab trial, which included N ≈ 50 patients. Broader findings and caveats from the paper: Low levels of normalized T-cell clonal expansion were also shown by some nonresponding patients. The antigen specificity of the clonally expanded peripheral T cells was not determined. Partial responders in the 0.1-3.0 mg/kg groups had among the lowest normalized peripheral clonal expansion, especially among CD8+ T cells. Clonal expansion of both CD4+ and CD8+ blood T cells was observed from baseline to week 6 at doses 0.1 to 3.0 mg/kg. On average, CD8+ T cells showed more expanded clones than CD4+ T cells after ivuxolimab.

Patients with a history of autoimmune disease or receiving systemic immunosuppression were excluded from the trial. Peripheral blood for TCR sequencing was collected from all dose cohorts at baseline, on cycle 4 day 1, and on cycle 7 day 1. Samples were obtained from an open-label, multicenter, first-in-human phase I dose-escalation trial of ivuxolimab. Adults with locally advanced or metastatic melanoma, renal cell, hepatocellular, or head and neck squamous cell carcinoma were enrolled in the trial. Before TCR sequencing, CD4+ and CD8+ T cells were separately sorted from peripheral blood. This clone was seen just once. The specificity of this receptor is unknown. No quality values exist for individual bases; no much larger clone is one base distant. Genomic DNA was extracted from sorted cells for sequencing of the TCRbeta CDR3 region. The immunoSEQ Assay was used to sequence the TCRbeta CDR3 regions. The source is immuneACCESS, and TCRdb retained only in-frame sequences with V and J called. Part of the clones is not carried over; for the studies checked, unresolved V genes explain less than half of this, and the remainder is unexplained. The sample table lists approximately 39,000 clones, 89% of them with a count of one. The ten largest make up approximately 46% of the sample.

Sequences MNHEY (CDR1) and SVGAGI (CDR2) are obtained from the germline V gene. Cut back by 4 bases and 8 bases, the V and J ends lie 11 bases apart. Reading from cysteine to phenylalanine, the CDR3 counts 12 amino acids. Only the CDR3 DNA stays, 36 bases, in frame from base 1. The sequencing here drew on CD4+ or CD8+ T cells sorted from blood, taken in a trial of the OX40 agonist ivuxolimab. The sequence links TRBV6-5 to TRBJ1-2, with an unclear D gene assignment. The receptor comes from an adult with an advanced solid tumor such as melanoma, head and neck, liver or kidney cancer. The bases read TGTGCCAGCAGTTCCCCCCTTGGGGGCTACACCTTC. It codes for CASSSPLGGYTF.